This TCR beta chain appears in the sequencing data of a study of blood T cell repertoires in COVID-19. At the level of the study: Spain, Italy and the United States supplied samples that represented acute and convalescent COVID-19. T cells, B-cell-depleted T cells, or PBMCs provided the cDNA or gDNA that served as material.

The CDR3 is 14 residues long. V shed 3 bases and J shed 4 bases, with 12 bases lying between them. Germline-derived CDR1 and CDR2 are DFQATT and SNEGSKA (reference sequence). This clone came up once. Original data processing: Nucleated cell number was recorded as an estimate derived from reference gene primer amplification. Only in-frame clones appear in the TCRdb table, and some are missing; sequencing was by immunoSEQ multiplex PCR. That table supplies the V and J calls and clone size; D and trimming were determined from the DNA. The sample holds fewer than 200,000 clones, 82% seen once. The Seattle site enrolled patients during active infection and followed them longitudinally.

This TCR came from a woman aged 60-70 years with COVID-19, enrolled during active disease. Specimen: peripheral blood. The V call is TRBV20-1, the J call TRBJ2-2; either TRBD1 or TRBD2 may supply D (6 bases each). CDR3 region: CSASGGHGTGELFF. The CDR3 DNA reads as TGCAGTGCTAGTGGGGGGCACGGCACCGGGGAGCTGTTTTTT.